This T cell receptor beta chain appears in the sequencing data of a study of blood T cell repertoires in COVID-19. Study overall: Acute-phase and convalescent COVID-19 samples originated in the United States, Italy and Spain. From T cells, B-cell-depleted T cells, or PBMCs came the material, which was cDNA or gDNA.

The length of the CDR3 is 16 residues. Germline-derived CDR1 and CDR2 are SEHNR and FQNEAQ (reference sequence). After removal of 5 bases from V and 5 bases from J, the junction contained 11 bases not matched to a gene. This clone was observed a handful of times. Source study methods: Amplification from reference gene primers served as the basis for estimated nucleated cell counts. The method was immunoSEQ multiplex PCR; TCRdb's version includes in-frame clones alone and lacks a portion of them. For V, J and clone size, that table is used; D and trimming come from the DNA. The sample records about 59,000 clones, about 82% being singletons.

The chain employs TRBV7-9 and TRBJ2-5, with 10 bases matching TRBD1. Sequencing was done on a sample of peripheral blood. The receptor was derived from a human donor in a cohort sampled during active COVID-19. The DNA of the CDR3 is TGTGCCAGCAGCGGTCAGGGACAGGGGCGCGTGGAGACCCAGTACTTC. The encoded protein is CASSGQGQGRVETQYF.